This TCR beta chain derives from a study of TIL therapy for anti-PD-1-resistant metastatic lung cancer. Study-wide context: Tumors carried a median about 1.4 non-synonymous mutations per megabase.

The sample's time point: pre-treatment sample, taken before nivolumab and TIL therapy. For this clone: Its target is not known.

The immunoSEQ assay was v3. Libraries were sequenced to approximately 2 million read pairs (survey) or roughly 4.5-6.5 million (deep). Profiling relied on immunoSEQ multiplex PCR, and the TCRdb table lists in-frame clones only, not all of them. This table has tens of thousands of clones, around four fifths appearing once. Study observations and caveats: Treatment-naive, never-smoker and oncogene-addicted patients were overrepresented in this highly selected cohort.

The sample consisted of blood, taken at baseline. The receptor's source is a person aged 25 to 79 with non-small cell lung cancer.

In DNA, the CDR3 is TGCGCCAGCAGCCCAAGTGGGAAAGGGGGAGACTATGGCTACACCTTC. It translates to CASSPSGKGGDYGYTF. J is TRBJ1-2 and V is TRBV4-1, with a weak D call TRBD1 (6 bases). Germline V CDR1 and CDR2: MGHRA, YSYEKL. The V gene lost 4 bases and the J gene lost 3 bases, with 18 bases spanning the gap. This CDR3 has 16 amino acids.